These 11 T cell receptor beta chains originate from one sample sequenced in a study of blood T cell repertoires in COVID-19. Clones were sequenced by immunoSEQ multiplex PCR, and TCRdb holds only the in-frame ones, with some missing. In the table there are about 64,000 clones, about 93% of which are singletons. The sample comprised peripheral blood. The receptors derive from a woman older than 75 with active COVID-19.

V is TRBV27 and J is TRBJ1-1, with D perhaps matching TRBD1 (5 bases). CDR3 size: 15 residues. Germline lookup yields CDR1 MNHEY and CDR2 SMNVEV (reference sequence). Trimming took 7 bases from V and 1 from J, leaving 16 bases between them. The CDR3 nucleotides are TGTGCCAGCACCCTCAGTGGGGGGGGGAACACTGAAGCTTTCTTT. This encodes CASTLSGGGNTEAFF.

Only a few counts were recorded for this clone. This rearrangement joins TRBV11-2 to TRBJ2-1; D is perhaps TRBD2 (6 bases). Between the trimmed V and J ends, which lost 1 base and 2 bases, there was a span of 9 bases. The CDR3 totals 15 residues. The V gene's germline CDR1 is SGHAT and CDR2 FQNNGV. The CDR3 here is CASSLGRGTYNEQFF. The CDR3 coding sequence is TGTGCCAGCAGCTTAGGTCGCGGGACCTACAATGAGCAGTTCTTC.

The chain has TRBV13 and TRBJ2-5, with 8 bases aligning to TRBD2. The germline CDR1 and CDR2 sequences are PRHDT and FYEKMQ (reference sequence). The junction had 16 bases not matched to a gene; V was cut back by 8 bases and J by 2 bases. The length of the CDR3 is 17 residues. As DNA, the CDR3 is TGTGCCAGCTCCCAAGTCGGGGGGGCCTATACGCAAGAGACCCAGTACTTC. Translation gives CASSQVGGAYTQETQYF.

This chain connects TRBV19 to TRBJ1-1; D unresolved. The CDR3 sequence is 14 residues long. Per the germline V gene, CDR1 is LNHDA and CDR2 is SQIVND (reference sequence). Trimming pared 5 bases from V and 9 bases from J, leaving 19 bases between. CDR3 loop: CASSRQPSEIQAFF. CDR3 nucleotides: TGTGCCAGTAGTCGTCAACCCAGCGAAATACAAGCTTTCTTT.

Here the CDR3 DNA reads TGTGCCAGCAGCTTAAGAGGACTAGCGGGTCCATCCGTGGGCAATGAGCAGTTCTTC. Translation: CASSLRGLAGPSVGNEQFF. The V and J genes are TRBV7-9 and TRBJ2-1; TRBD2 aligns across 11 bases. The CDR3 is 19 residues long. J was trimmed by 6 bases and V by 2 bases; bases with no gene match: 15. Per germline, CDR1 SEHNR and CDR2 FQNEAQ (reference sequence).

Only a few counts were recorded for this clone. The V and J genes are TRBV12-3 or TRBV12-4 and TRBJ1-2, with a possible D match to TRBD1 (5 bases). With 7 bases removed from V and 3 bases from J, the gap between germline ends came to 12 bases. The CDR3 has 13 residues. The CDR3 loop is CASKSQGYYGYTF. In nucleotides, the CDR3 is TGTGCCAGCAAGTCCCAGGGATACTATGGCTACACCTTC.

The chain employs TRBV7-9 and TRBJ2-7; TRBD1 might be the D (5 bases). In germline, CDR1 is SEHNR, CDR2 FQNEAQ (reference sequence). This CDR3 contains 14 residues. Trimming pared 9 bases from V and 0 bases from J, leaving 15 bases between. The CDR3 sequence is CASSPTRGSYEQYF. The DNA of the CDR3 is TGTGCCAGTAGCCCGACAAGGGGCTCCTACGAGCAGTACTTC.

The chain employs TRBV24-1 and TRBJ2-3; TRBD2 matches at 7 bases. Germline CDR1 is KGHDR and CDR2 is SFDVKD. V lost 2 bases to trimming and J lost 2 bases; unmatched junction nucleotides: 9. This CDR3 has 17 residues. The CDR3 loop reads CATSDSGERDYTDTQYF. The CDR3 nucleotides read TGTGCCACCAGTGATTCGGGGGAAAGGGACTACACAGATACGCAGTATTTT.

J is TRBJ2-1 and V is TRBV13; 8 bases fit TRBD1. The CDR3 contains 16 residues. The J segment lost 4 bases and the V segment lost 2 bases, leaving 7 bases of the junction unmatched. Germline loops: CDR1 PRHDT, CDR2 FYEKMQ (reference sequence). CDR3 loop: CASSLYRDRSYNEQFF. The CDR3 nucleotides read TGTGCCAGCAGCTTATATAGGGACAGGTCGTACAATGAGCAGTTCTTC.

The chain combines TRBV27 with TRBJ2-1, with 10 bases lining up with TRBD2. Germline lookup yields CDR1 MNHEY and CDR2 SMNVEV (reference sequence). The V segment lost 6 bases and the J segment 4 bases; nucleotides outside the gene matches: 9. The CDR3 sequence is 16 residues long. CDR3 region: CASSRLTSGVYNEQFF. CDR3 DNA sequence: TGTGCCAGCAGCCGACTTACTAGCGGGGTATACAATGAGCAGTTCTTC.

The rearrangement uses TRBV2 and TRBJ2-7, with TRBD2 identical over 9 bases. In germline, CDR1 is SNHLY, CDR2 FYNNEI. The CDR3 runs to 13 residues. With 5 bases clipped from V and 6 bases from J, the junction kept 5 bases outside the gene matches. In DNA, the CDR3 is TGTGCCAGCAGTTCGCTAGCGGGGCGCGAGCAGTACGTC. It is translated as CASSSLAGREQYV.